This T cell receptor (beta chain) came from a study of CD8+ T cells in alopecia areata. RNA extraction was followed by reverse transcription into cDNA, which acted as the sequencing template. This table comes from immunoSEQ multiplex PCR, and its TCRdb copy is limited to in-frame clones, with some not included. Of 150,000 to 200,000 clones listed, over 50% are singletons. CDR3 size: 13 residues. Germline-derived CDR1 and CDR2 are MDHEN and SYDVKM. V lost 2 bases and J lost 7, with 11 bases in between. This chain connects TRBV28 to TRBJ1-2, with D perhaps TRBD1 (6 bases). This TCR came from a human donor with alopecia areata. The input for sequencing was CD4+ T cells sorted from blood, taken at week 0. The CDR3 DNA is TGTGCCAGCAGTTTAAACAGGGAAGGTGGCTACACCTTC. Its protein product is CASSLNREGGYTF.